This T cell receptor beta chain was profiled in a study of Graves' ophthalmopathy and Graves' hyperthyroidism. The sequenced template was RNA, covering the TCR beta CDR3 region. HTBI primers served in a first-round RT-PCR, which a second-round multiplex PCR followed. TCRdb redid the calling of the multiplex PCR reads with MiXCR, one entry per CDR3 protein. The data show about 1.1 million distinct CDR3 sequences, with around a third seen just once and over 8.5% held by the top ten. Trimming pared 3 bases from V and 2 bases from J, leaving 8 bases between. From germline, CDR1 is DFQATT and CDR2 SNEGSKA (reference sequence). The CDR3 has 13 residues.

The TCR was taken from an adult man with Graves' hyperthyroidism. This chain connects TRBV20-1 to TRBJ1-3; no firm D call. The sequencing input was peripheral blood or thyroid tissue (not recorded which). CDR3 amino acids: CSASGGPGNTIYF. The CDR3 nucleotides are TGCAGTGCTAGTGGTGGGCCTGGAAACACCATATATTTT.